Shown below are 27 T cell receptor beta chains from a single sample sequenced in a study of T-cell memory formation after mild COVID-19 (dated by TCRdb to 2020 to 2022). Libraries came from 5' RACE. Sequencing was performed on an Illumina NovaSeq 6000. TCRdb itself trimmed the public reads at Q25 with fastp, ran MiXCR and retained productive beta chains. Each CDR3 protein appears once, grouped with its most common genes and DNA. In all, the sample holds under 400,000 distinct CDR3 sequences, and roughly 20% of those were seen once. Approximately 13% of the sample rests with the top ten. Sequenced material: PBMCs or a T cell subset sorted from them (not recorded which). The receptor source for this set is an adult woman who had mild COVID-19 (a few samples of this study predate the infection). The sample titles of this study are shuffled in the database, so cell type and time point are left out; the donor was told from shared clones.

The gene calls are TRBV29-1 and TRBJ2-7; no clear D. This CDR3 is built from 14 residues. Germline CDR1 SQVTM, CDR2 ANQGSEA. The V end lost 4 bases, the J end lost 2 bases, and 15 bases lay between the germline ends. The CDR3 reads CSVVSVLSAYEQYF. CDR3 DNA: TGCAGCGTTGTTTCCGTGCTCAGTGCCTACGAGCAGTACTTC.

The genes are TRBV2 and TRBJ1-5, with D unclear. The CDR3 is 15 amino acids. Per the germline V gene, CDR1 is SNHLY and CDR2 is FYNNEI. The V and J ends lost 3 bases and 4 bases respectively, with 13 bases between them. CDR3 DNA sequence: TGTGCCAGCAGTGAGGCAGGACTTTTTAATCAGCCCCAGCATTTT. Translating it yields CASSEAGLFNQPQHF. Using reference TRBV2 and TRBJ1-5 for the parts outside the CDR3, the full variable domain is EPEVTQTPSHQVTQMGQEVILRCVPISNHLYFYWYRQILGQKVEFLVSFYNNEISEKSEIFDDQFSVERPDGSNFTLKIRSTKLEDSAMYFCASSEAGLFNQPQHFGDGTRLSIL.

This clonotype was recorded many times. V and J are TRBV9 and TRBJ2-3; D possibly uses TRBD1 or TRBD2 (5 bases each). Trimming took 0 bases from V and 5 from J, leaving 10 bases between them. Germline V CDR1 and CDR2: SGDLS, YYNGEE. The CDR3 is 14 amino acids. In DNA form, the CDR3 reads TGTGCCAGCAGCGTAGGGGACGAGAGAGATACGCAGTATTTT. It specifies CASSVGDERDTQYF.

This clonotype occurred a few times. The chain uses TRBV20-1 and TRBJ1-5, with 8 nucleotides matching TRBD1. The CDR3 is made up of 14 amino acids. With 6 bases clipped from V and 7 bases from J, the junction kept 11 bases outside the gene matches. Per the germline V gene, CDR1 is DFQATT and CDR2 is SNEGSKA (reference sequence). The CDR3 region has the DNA TGCAGTGCCCCCCTACAGGGGGTTAACCAGCCCCAGCATTTT. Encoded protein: CSAPLQGVNQPQHF.

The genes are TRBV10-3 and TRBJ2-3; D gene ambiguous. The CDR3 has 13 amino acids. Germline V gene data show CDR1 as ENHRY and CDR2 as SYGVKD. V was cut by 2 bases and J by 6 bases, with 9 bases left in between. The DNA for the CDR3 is TGTGCCATCAGTGAGGCGTGGTCCGATACGCAGTATTTT. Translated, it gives CAISEAWSDTQYF.

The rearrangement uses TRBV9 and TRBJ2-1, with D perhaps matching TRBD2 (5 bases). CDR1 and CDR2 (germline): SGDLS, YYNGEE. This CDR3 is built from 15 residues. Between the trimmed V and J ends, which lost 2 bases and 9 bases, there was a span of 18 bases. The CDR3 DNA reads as TGTGCCAGCAGCGTCAATGAGGGAAAGCCTCTTGAGCAGTTCTTC. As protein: CASSVNEGKPLEQFF.

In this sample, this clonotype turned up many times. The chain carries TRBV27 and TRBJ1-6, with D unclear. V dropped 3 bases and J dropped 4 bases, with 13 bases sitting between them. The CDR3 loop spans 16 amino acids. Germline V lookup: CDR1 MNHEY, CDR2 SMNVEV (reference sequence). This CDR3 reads CASSLSEQLYNSPLHF. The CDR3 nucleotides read TGTGCCAGCAGTTTGTCGGAACAGCTGTATAATTCACCCCTCCACTTT.

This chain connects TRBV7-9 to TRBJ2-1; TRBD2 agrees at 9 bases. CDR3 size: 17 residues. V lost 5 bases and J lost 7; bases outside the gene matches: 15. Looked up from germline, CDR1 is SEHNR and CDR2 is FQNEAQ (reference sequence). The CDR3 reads CASSQALASGARNEQFF. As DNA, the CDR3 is TGTGCCAGCAGCCAAGCCCTGGCTAGCGGGGCCAGGAATGAGCAGTTCTTC. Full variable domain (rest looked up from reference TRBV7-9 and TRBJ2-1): DTGVSQNPRHKITKRGQNVTFRCDPISEHNRLYWYRQTLGQGPEFLTYFQNEAQLEKSRLLSDRFSAERPKGSFSTLEIQRTEQGDSAMYLCASSQALASGARNEQFFGPGTRLTVL.

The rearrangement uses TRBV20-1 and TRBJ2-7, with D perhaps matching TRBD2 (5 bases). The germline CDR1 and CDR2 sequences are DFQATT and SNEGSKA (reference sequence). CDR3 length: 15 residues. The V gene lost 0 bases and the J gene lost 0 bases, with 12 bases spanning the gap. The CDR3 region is CSARDTGRGSYEQYF. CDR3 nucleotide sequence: TGCAGTGCTAGAGATACGGGGAGAGGCTCCTACGAGCAGTACTTC.

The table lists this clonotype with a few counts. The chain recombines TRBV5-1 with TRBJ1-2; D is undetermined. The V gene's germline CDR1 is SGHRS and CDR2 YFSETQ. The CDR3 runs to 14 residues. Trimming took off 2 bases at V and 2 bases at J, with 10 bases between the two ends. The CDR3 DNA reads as TGCGCCAGCAGCTTTTCGCAGGCGAACTATGGCTACACCTTC. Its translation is CASSFSQANYGYTF.

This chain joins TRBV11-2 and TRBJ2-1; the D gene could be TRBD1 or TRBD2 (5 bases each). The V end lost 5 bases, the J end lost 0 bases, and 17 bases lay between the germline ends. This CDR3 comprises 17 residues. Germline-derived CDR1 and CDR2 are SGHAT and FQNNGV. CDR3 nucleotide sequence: TGTGCCAGCAGCCCCACCACCGGGGCCAGCTCCTACAATGAGCAGTTCTTC. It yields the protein CASSPTTGASSYNEQFF.

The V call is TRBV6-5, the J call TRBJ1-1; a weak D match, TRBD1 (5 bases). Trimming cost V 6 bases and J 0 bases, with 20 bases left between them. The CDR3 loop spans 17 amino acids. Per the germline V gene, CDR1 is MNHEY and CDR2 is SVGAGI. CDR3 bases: TGTGCCAGCAGCCCGGGGTGGGGGGAGTACATGAACACTGAAGCTTTCTTT. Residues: CASSPGWGEYMNTEAFF.

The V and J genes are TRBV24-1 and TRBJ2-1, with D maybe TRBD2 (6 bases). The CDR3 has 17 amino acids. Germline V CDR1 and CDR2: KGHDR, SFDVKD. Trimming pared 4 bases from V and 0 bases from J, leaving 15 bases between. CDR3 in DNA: TGTGCCACCAGTGAGGAGGCGGGTAGCGGCTCCTACAATGAGCAGTTCTTC. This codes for CATSEEAGSGSYNEQFF.

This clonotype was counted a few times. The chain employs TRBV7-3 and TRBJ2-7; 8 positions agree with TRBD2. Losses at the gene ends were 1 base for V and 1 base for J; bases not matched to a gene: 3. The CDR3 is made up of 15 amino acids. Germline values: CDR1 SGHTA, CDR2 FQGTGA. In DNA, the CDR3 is TGTGCCAGCAGCTTAAAAAGCGGGAGTTCCTACGAGCAGTACTTC. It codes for CASSLKSGSSYEQYF.

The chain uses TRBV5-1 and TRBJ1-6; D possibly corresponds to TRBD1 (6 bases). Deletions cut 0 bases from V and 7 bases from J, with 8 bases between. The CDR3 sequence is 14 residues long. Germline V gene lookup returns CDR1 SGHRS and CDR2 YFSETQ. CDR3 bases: TGCGCCAGCAGCTTGGAAGGGGGAAATTCACCCCTCCACTTT. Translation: CASSLEGGNSPLHF.

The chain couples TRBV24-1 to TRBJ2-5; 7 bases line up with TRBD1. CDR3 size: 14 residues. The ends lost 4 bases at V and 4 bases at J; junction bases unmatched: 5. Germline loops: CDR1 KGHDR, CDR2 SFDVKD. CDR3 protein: CATSDAGGRETQYF. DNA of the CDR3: TGTGCCACCAGTGACGCAGGGGGTCGAGAGACCCAGTACTTC.

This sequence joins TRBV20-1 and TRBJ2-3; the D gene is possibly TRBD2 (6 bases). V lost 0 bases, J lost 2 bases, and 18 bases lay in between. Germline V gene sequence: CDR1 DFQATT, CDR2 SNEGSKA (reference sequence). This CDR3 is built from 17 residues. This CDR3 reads CSARDGGDSGLTDTQYF. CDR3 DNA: TGCAGTGCTAGAGATGGCGGGGATAGCGGACTCACAGATACGCAGTATTTT.

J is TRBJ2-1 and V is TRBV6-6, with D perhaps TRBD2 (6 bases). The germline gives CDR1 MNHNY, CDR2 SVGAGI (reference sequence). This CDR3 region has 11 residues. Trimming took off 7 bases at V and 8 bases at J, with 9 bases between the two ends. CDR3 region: CASTGSHEQFF. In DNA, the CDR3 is TGTGCCAGCACCGGGAGCCATGAGCAGTTCTTC.

CDR3 in amino acids: CASSDGRESTGELFF. The CDR3 DNA reads as TGTGCCAGCAGTGATGGGCGGGAGAGCACCGGGGAGCTGTTTTTT. The chain carries TRBV2 and TRBJ2-2; 7 bases map to TRBD2. The CDR3 has 15 residues. Germline-derived CDR1 and CDR2 are SNHLY and FYNNEI. Trimming took 3 bases from V and 4 from J; bases not matched to a gene: 5. The full variable domain, completed using reference TRBV2 and TRBJ2-2, is EPEVTQTPSHQVTQMGQEVILRCVPISNHLYFYWYRQILGQKVEFLVSFYNNEISEKSEIFDDQFSVERPDGSNFTLKIRSTKLEDSAMYFCASSDGRESTGELFFGEGSRLTVL.

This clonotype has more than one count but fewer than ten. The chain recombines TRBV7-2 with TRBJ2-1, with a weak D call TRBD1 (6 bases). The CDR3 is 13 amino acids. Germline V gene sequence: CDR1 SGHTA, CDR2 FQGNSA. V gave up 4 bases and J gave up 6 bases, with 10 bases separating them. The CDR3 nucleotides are TGTGCCAGCAGCTCCTGGGACACCAATGAGCAGTTCTTC. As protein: CASSSWDTNEQFF.

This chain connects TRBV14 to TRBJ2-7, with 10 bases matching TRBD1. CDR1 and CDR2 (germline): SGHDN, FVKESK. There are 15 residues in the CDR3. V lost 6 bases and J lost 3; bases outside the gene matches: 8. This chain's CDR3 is CASSHRDRGFYEQYF. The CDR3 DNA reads TGTGCCAGCAGTCACCGGGACAGGGGCTTCTACGAGCAGTACTTC.

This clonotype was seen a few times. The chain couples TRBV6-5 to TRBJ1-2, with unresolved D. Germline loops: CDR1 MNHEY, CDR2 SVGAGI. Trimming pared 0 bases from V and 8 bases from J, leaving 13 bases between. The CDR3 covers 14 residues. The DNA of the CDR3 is TGTGCCAGCAGTTACTCTGGCCGGACTGGGGGCTACACCTTC. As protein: CASSYSGRTGGYTF.

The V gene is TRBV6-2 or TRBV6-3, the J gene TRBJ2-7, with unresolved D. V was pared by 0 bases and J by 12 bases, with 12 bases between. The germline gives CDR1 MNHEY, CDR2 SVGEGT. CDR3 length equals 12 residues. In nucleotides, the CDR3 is TGTGCCAGCAGTTACTCCGCTTTTCCCCCGTACTTC. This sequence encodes CASSYSAFPPYF.

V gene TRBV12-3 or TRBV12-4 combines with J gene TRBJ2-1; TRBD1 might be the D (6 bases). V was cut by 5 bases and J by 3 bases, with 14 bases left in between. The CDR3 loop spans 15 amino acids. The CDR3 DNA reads TGTGCCAGCAGTCCCCTGGACAGTTACTACAATGAGCAGTTCTTC. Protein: CASSPLDSYYNEQFF.

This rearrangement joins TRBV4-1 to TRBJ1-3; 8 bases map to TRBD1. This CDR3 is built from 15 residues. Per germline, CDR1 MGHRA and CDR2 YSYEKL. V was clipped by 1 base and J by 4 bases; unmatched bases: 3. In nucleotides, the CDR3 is TGCGCCAGCAGCCAAGCCGGACAGGGAGGAAACACCATATATTTT. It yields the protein CASSQAGQGGNTIYF.

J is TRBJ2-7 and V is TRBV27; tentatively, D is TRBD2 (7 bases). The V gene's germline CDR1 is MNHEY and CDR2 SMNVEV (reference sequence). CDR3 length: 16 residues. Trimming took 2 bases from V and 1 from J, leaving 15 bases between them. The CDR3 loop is CASSLRAGDYSYEQYF. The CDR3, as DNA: TGTGCCAGCAGTTTACGGGCAGGGGACTATTCCTACGAGCAGTACTTC.

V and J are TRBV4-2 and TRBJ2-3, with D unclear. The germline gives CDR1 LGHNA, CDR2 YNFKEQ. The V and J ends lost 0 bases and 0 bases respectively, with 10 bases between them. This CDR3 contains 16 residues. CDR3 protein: CASSQEVGPSTDTQYF. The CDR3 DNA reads TGTGCCAGCAGCCAAGAGGTGGGCCCTAGCACAGATACGCAGTATTTT.